This T cell receptor (beta chain) was recorded in a study of cytomegalovirus exposure and HLA in healthy donors. Study-wide findings and caveats: It was reported that the classifier diagnosed cytomegalovirus status with high specificity and sensitivity in both the original and validation cohorts.

To note about this clone: Its specificity is unknown.

Germline V gene lookup returns CDR1 SGHRS and CDR2 YFSETQ. This CDR3 is built from 18 residues. With 0 bases removed from V and 13 bases from J, the gap between germline ends came to 31 bases. Only in-frame clones appear in the TCRdb table, and some are missing; sequencing was by immunoSEQ multiplex PCR. The table includes some 330,000 clones, roughly 90% detected once. The sample taken for sequencing was PBMCs. The gene calls are TRBV5-1 and TRBJ1-2; possible D gene TRBD1, 5 bases. This clonotype was sampled from a young woman in good health and CMV-seronegative. CDR3 in DNA: TGCGCCAGCAGCTTGGCCGTGGGAGGAGGGGTTGGAGCTCTTTTGGTCACCTTC. It encodes CASSLAVGGGVGALLVTF.